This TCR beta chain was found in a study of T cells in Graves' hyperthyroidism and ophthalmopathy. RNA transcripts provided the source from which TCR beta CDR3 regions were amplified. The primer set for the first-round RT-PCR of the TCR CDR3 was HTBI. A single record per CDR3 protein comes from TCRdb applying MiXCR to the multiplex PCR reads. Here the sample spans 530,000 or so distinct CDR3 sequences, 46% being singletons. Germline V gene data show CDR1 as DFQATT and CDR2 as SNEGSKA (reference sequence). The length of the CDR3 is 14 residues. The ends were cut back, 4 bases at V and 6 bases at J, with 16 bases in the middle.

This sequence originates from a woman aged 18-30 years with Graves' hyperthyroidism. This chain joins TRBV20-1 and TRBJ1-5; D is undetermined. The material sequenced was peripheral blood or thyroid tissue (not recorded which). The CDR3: CSANPSGEVQPQHF. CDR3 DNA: TGCAGTGCTAACCCTTCTGGCGAGGTTCAGCCCCAGCATTTT.